The clone carrying this T cell receptor beta chain was seen a few times. This entry belongs to a study of blood T cell repertoires in COVID-19. Looking at the study overall: Samples came from the United States, Italy and Spain, spanning acute and convalescent COVID-19. T cells, B-cell-depleted T cells, or PBMCs provided the cDNA or gDNA that served as material.

In the original processing: Cell counts per sample came from amplifying reference gene primers. TCRdb's copy holds only in-frame clones and misses some; the assay was immunoSEQ multiplex PCR. V and J calls and clone size come straight from that table; D and trimming were deduced from the DNA. The table has some 120,000 clones, almost 70% seen once; the top ten hold around 2%. The CDR3 covers 12 residues. In germline, CDR1 is MNHEY, CDR2 SVGEGT. V was cut by 5 bases and J by 4 bases, with 8 bases left in between. V and J are TRBV6-2 or TRBV6-3 and TRBJ1-2; D call uncertain. Material for sequencing was peripheral blood. This clonotype was obtained from a woman aged 70-85 years with acute or convalescent COVID-19. The CDR3 loop is CASSGGFYGYTF. The CDR3, as DNA: TGTGCCAGCAGTGGCGGTTTCTATGGCTACACCTTC.